This T cell receptor beta chain was sequenced in a study of control samples from healthy donors and cancer patients. Some clones are missing from TCRdb's copy, which holds only in-frame ones; the method was immunoSEQ multiplex PCR. This table holds under 20,000 clones, approximately 82% found once. This CDR3 comprises 15 residues. J lost 3 bases, V lost 1 base, and 2 bases had no gene match. Germline loops: CDR1 SEHNR, CDR2 FQNEAQ (reference sequence). The source material was PBMCs. This chain uses TRBV7-9 with TRBJ2-1; 8 bases align to TRBD1. The TCR was taken from a man older than 75 with head and neck cancer. The CDR3 DNA reads TGTGCCAGCAGCTTAGGGACAGGGAACTACAATGAGCAGTTCTTC. As protein: CASSLGTGNYNEQFF.